These 32 T cell receptor beta chains originate from one sample sequenced in a study of type 1 regulatory T cells. What these receptors recognize is not known. TCRdb re-called the reads with MiXCR, one entry per CDR3 protein. This table has just under 65,000 distinct CDR3 sequences, about 48% appearing once. The sample was cultured non-Tr1 T cells, either the whole culture or a sorted T cell fraction (not recorded which). Receptors were obtained from a human donor in good health.

A remark on this clonotype: An end of the junction differs from the germline gene, which may be a read error. V gene TRBV30 combines with J gene TRBJ1-4, with D possibly matching TRBD1 (6 bases). Germline V CDR1 and CDR2: GTSNPN, SVGIG (reference sequence). The CDR3 is made up of 15 amino acids. The CDR3: CAWSRGQSYNEKQFF. In DNA, the CDR3 is TGTGCCTGGAGTAGAGGACAGTCGTATAATGAAAAACAGTTTTTT.

This chain connects TRBV7-2 to TRBJ2-3; D uncertain. The CDR3 totals 12 residues. Germline CDR1 and CDR2: SGHTA and FQGNSA. Trimming shortened V by 5 bases and J by 4 bases, and 7 bases separated the two germline ends. In DNA, the CDR3 is TGTGCCAGCAGCCCGTACGCAGATACGCAGTATTTT. Residues: CASSPYADTQYF.

This chain uses TRBV3-1 with TRBJ2-3, with TRBD2 matching 11 bases. The CDR3 has 18 residues. Trimming at V came to 0 bases and at J to 6 bases, leaving 11 bases not matched to a gene. The germline CDR1 and CDR2 sequences are LGHDT and YNNKEL (reference sequence). This CDR3 reads CASSQDWPSGGPRDTQYF. The CDR3 bases are TGTGCCAGCAGCCAAGATTGGCCTAGCGGGGGGCCAAGGGATACGCAGTATTTT.

The chain employs TRBV19 and TRBJ1-1; D not certain. The CDR3 is 15 residues long. V was clipped by 3 bases and J by 4 bases, with 15 bases between them. Per germline, CDR1 LNHDA and CDR2 SQIVND (reference sequence). Written as DNA, the CDR3 is TGTGCCAGTAGTATTGGAGGGATAGGAAGCACTGAAGCTTTCTTT. Its protein is CASSIGGIGSTEAFF. The whole variable domain, filled in from reference TRBV19 and TRBJ1-1, reads DGGITQSPKYLFRKEGQNVTLSCEQNLNHDAMYWYRQDPGQGLRLIYYSQIVNDFQKGDIAEGYSVSREKKESFPLTVTSAQKNPTAFYLCASSIGGIGSTEAFFGQGTRLTVV.

This clonotype was detected only a few times. V usage is TRBV5-1 and J usage is TRBJ2-3; 13 nucleotides line up with TRBD2. This CDR3 is 17 amino acids long. CDR1 is SGHRS, CDR2 YFSETQ, per germline. V lost 1 base, J lost 2 bases, and 4 bases stayed unmatched. CDR3 in DNA: TGCGCCAGCAGCTTGACTAGCGGGGGGGCCCCCACAGATACGCAGTATTTT. This codes for CASSLTSGGAPTDTQYF.

In this sample, this clonotype turned up a few times. V is TRBV12-3 or TRBV12-4 and J is TRBJ1-5; D is possibly TRBD1 (6 bases). This CDR3 is built from 14 residues. Trimming took 2 bases from V and 5 from J, leaving 10 bases between them. This CDR3 is CASSLRSGDQPQHF. The CDR3 coding sequence is TGTGCCAGCAGTTTACGGTCAGGGGATCAGCCCCAGCATTTT.

This clonotype was counted between two and nine times. This chain connects TRBV12-3 or TRBV12-4 to TRBJ2-2, with D perhaps TRBD2 (5 bases). The germline V and J ends were trimmed by 6 bases and 5 bases, with 13 bases remaining between them. The CDR3 loop spans 14 amino acids. In DNA form, the CDR3 reads TGTGCCAGCAGGCCCCTCGGGGTTACCGGGGAGCTGTTTTTT. Protein sequence: CASRPLGVTGELFF.

This clonotype was seen once. A single base separates this from a much larger clone, so it may be a read error. The genes are TRBV7-9 and TRBJ1-1; D possibly corresponds to TRBD1 (5 bases). Germline CDR1 SEHNR, CDR2 FQNEAQ (reference sequence). The CDR3 loop spans 13 amino acids. The V gene lost 4 bases and the J gene lost 8 bases, with 14 bases spanning the gap. The CDR3 spells CASSSQEGTEAFF. The CDR3 nucleotides are TGTGCCAGCAGCTCCCAGGAAGGGACCGAAGCTTTCTTT.

The chain employs TRBV10-3 and TRBJ1-5, with TRBD1 identical over 10 bases. The V gene end was trimmed by 2 bases and the J gene end by 3 bases; junction bases not matched to a gene: 7. Germline V gene sequence: CDR1 ENHRY, CDR2 SYGVKD. This CDR3 contains 17 residues. Here the CDR3 reads CAISERGGQGSNQPQHF. The DNA for the CDR3 is TGTGCCATCAGTGAGCGCGGGGGACAGGGGTCCAATCAGCCCCAGCATTTT.

This clonotype was observed a few times. The J gene is TRBJ2-5, the V gene TRBV11-3; tentative D call: TRBD2 (5 bases). Deletions cut 5 bases from V and 5 bases from J, with 18 bases between. Germline CDR1 is SGHNT and CDR2 is YENEEA. The CDR3 totals 15 residues. In DNA, the CDR3 is TGTGCCAGCAGCCCCTTGTACCGGGAAGGGGAGACCCAGTACTTC. The encoded protein is CASSPLYREGETQYF.

For this clonotype: A junction end diverges from the germline sequence, so it may reflect a read error. This chain uses TRBV7-8 with TRBJ2-2; 8 nucleotides agree with TRBD1. CDR1 is SGHVS, CDR2 FQNEAQ, per germline. The CDR3 runs to 16 residues. The CDR3 coding sequence is TGTGCCAGCAGGGCTAGACAGGGGCCTAACACTGGGGAGCTGTTTTTT. It yields the protein CASRARQGPNTGELFF.

The chain recombines TRBV20-1 with TRBJ2-3, with 12 nucleotides matching TRBD2. Germline-derived CDR1 and CDR2 are DFQATT and SNEGSKA (reference sequence). CDR3 length: 15 residues. The V gene end was trimmed by 6 bases and the J gene end by 3 bases; junction bases not matched to a gene: 7. The CDR3 loop reads CSAPSGGAGTDTQYF. CDR3 nucleotides: TGCAGTGCCCCTAGCGGGGGGGCGGGAACAGATACGCAGTATTTT.

In its sample, this clonotype was seen a few times. The V and J genes are TRBV20-1 and TRBJ2-7; 12 bases are shared with TRBD2. The CDR3 extends over 15 amino acids. V gave up 5 bases and J gave up 3 bases; unmatched junction bases: 8. CDR1 and CDR2 from the germline V gene are DFQATT and SNEGSKA (reference sequence). The DNA of the CDR3 is TGCAGTGCTCAAGAGACTAGCGGGGGCCGCTACGAGCAGTACTTC. Protein sequence: CSAQETSGGRYEQYF.

V is TRBV12-3 or TRBV12-4 and J is TRBJ1-4; 8 bases fit TRBD1. V lost 5 bases and J lost 6; bases outside the gene matches: 8. This CDR3 region has 15 residues. CDR3 DNA: TGTGCCAGCAGTCTACTGGACAGGGTATATGAAAAACTGTTTTTT. It is translated as CASSLLDRVYEKLFF.

The genes are TRBV12-3 or TRBV12-4 and TRBJ2-3; D is possibly TRBD2 (6 bases). Trimming took 0 bases from V and 5 from J, leaving 15 bases between them. This CDR3 comprises 16 residues. CDR3 in amino acids: CASSLAGEVDEDTQYF. The CDR3 DNA follows: TGTGCCAGCAGTTTAGCGGGGGAGGTCGACGAAGATACGCAGTATTTT.

The V and J genes are TRBV5-1 and TRBJ1-4; D gene ambiguous. In germline, CDR1 is SGHRS, CDR2 YFSETQ. The V gene lost 0 bases and the J gene lost 5 bases, with 5 bases spanning the gap. The CDR3 has 13 residues. The CDR3 loop reads CASSLGTNEKLFF. DNA of the CDR3: TGCGCCAGCAGCTTGGGAACGAATGAAAAACTGTTTTTT.

This clonotype has more than one count but fewer than ten. The J gene is TRBJ1-1, the V gene TRBV11-2; D is possibly TRBD1 (5 bases). The CDR3 totals 13 residues. In germline, CDR1 is SGHAT, CDR2 FQNNGV. The ends were cut back, 5 bases at V and 3 bases at J, with 10 bases in the middle. DNA of the CDR3: TGTGCCAGCAGCGTCGACAGATACACTGAAGCTTTCTTT. It translates to CASSVDRYTEAFF. Full variable domain (rest looked up from reference TRBV11-2 and TRBJ1-1): EAGVAQSPRYKIIEKRQSVAFWCNPISGHATLYWYQQILGQGPKLLIQFQNNGVVDDSQLPKDRFSAERLKGVDSTLKIQPAKLEDSAVYLCASSVDRYTEAFFGQGTRLTVV.

This chain links TRBV6-2 or TRBV6-3 with TRBJ1-1; a weak D match, TRBD1 (6 bases). Between the trimmed V and J ends, which lost 6 bases and 1 base, there was a span of 15 bases. Germline CDR1 reads MNHEY; CDR2 reads SVGEGT. CDR3 size: 15 residues. This CDR3 is CASSRLTGPNTEAFF. The CDR3 bases are TGTGCCAGCAGCCGCCTCACAGGGCCGAACACTGAAGCTTTCTTT.

This chain joins TRBV9 and TRBJ2-3, with D uncertain. The CDR3 runs 14 residues. The germline V gene has CDR1 SGDLS and CDR2 YYNGEE. Trimming took 3 bases from V and 0 from J, leaving 8 bases between them. DNA of the CDR3: TGTGCCAGCAGCGGTACCTCTAGCACAGATACGCAGTATTTT. Its protein product is CASSGTSSTDTQYF.

The gene calls are TRBV5-6 and TRBJ2-3; D not certain. The CDR3 is 11 residues long. Trimming shortened V by 0 bases and J by 7 bases, and 3 bases separated the two germline ends. Germline V gene lookup returns CDR1 SGHDT and CDR2 YYEEEE. In nucleotides, the CDR3 is TGTGCCAGCAGCTTGGTGAATACGCAGTATTTT. The encoded protein is CASSLVNTQYF.

V is TRBV6-5 and J is TRBJ2-6, with D tentatively TRBD2 (6 bases). The ends were cut back, 2 bases at V and 0 bases at J, with 17 bases in the middle. The CDR3 consists of 19 residues. Germline V gene data show CDR1 as MNHEY and CDR2 as SVGAGI. The CDR3 region has the DNA TGTGCCAGCAGTTACGTGCGAGGAGGGGCGAGCTCTGGGGCCAACGTCCTGACTTTC. Translating gives CASSYVRGGASSGANVLTF.

In the case of this clonotype: One end of the junction varies from germline; a read error may be responsible. The chain has TRBV6-6 and TRBJ1-3, with D possibly being TRBD1 (5 bases). Germline CDR1 is MNHNY and CDR2 is SVGAGI (reference sequence). The CDR3 length is 14 residues. CDR3 residues: CASSYGTTGNTMYF. The CDR3 DNA sequence: TGTGCCAGCAGTTACGGGACTACTGGAAACACCATGTATTTT.

The chain joins TRBV12-3 or TRBV12-4 to TRBJ1-2; 10 bases line up with TRBD1. The V gene end was trimmed by 0 bases and the J gene end by 8 bases; junction bases not matched to a gene: 6. CDR3 length: 15 residues. This CDR3 is CASSLAGQGSRGYTF. For the CDR3, the DNA is TGTGCCAGCAGTTTAGCGGGACAGGGGTCTCGGGGCTACACCTTC.

This clonotype was counted only a few times. The V gene is TRBV21-1, the J gene TRBJ2-5; the D segment call TRBD1 is taken from the table without a DNA check. TRBV21-1 is a known pseudogene. The length of the CDR3 is 15 residues. For the CDR3, the DNA is TGTGCCAGCAGCATCCTAGGACAGGGAGAAGAGACCCAGTACTTC. Translating it yields CASSILGQGEETQYF.

J is TRBJ2-1 and V is TRBV12-3 or TRBV12-4; 14 bases match TRBD2. CDR3 length: 15 amino acids. The V segment lost 6 bases and the J segment 9 bases; nucleotides outside the gene matches: 7. The CDR3 protein is CASRPGLAGGGEQFF. The DNA for the CDR3 is TGTGCCAGCAGACCAGGACTAGCGGGGGGAGGTGAGCAGTTCTTC.

This clonotype was seen a few times. CDR3 bases: TGTGCCAGCAGCGGAGGGGACAGGGTGAAGACCCAGTACTTC. Protein sequence: CASSGGDRVKTQYF. The rearrangement links TRBV5-5 to TRBJ2-5, with TRBD1 matching over 9 bases. Germline loops: CDR1 SGHKS, CDR2 YYEKEE (reference sequence). This CDR3 comprises 14 residues. Trimming cost V 4 bases and J 6 bases; bases outside gene matches: 7.

Note on this clonotype: A clone one base away is much larger, so this may be a read error. This chain uses TRBV16 with TRBJ1-5; a possible D gene is TRBD1 (6 bases). Germline CDR1 reads KGHSY; CDR2 reads FQNENV. The CDR3 contains 15 residues. The DNA for the CDR3 is TGTGCCAGCAGCCAGCTGGGACAACCGAATCAGTCCCAGCATTTT. Its protein product is CASSQLGQPNQSQHF.

The genes are TRBV20-1 and TRBJ2-7, with 8 bases fitting TRBD2. Trimming at V came to 5 bases and at J to 2 bases, leaving 8 bases not matched to a gene. The CDR3 totals 14 residues. CDR1 and CDR2 (germline): DFQATT, SNEGSKA (reference sequence). Here the CDR3 DNA reads TGCAGTGCTTTTATAGCGGGGAAGACCTACGAGCAGTACTTC. Its translation: CSAFIAGKTYEQYF.

The chain couples TRBV20-1 to TRBJ2-7, with 7 bases identical to TRBD1. Germline CDR1 is DFQATT and CDR2 is SNEGSKA (reference sequence). This CDR3 is 18 amino acids long. The V segment lost 1 base and the J segment 1 base; nucleotides outside the gene matches: 16. The CDR3 DNA sequence: TGCAGTGCTAGAGCCTCTAGGGTCTTACAGGGGCAATCCTACGAGCAGTACTTC. Its protein is CSARASRVLQGQSYEQYF.

This clonotype has more than one count but fewer than ten. The chain couples TRBV10-3 to TRBJ1-1; D is unresolved. The V end was cut by 6 bases, the J end by 1 base, with 12 bases between. The CDR3 runs 14 residues. Germline-derived CDR1 and CDR2 are ENHRY and SYGVKD. CDR3 nucleotides: TGTGCCATCAGCGACTTTGGGTCGAACACTGAAGCTTTCTTT. Translation gives CAISDFGSNTEAFF.

This clonotype turned up a few times. This sequence joins TRBV27 and TRBJ1-6, with a tentative D call TRBD1 (5 bases). The CDR3 extends over 17 amino acids. The germline V gene encodes CDR1 MNHEY and CDR2 SMNVEV (reference sequence). The germline V and J ends were trimmed by 3 bases and 0 bases, with 12 bases remaining between them. Here the CDR3 DNA reads TGTGCCAGCAGTTTTGGGACCGTGAGCTCCTATAATTCACCCCTCCACTTT. It is translated as CASSFGTVSSYNSPLHF.

This sequence joins TRBV5-6 and TRBJ2-5; 8 bases map to TRBD1. The junction had 5 bases not matched to a gene; V was cut back by 2 bases and J by 5 bases. The germline V gene encodes CDR1 SGHDT and CDR2 YYEEEE. The CDR3 has 14 amino acids. The CDR3 DNA reads TGTGCCAGCAGCTTCTCAGGGGGCGGCGAGACCCAGTACTTC. Encoded protein: CASSFSGGGETQYF.